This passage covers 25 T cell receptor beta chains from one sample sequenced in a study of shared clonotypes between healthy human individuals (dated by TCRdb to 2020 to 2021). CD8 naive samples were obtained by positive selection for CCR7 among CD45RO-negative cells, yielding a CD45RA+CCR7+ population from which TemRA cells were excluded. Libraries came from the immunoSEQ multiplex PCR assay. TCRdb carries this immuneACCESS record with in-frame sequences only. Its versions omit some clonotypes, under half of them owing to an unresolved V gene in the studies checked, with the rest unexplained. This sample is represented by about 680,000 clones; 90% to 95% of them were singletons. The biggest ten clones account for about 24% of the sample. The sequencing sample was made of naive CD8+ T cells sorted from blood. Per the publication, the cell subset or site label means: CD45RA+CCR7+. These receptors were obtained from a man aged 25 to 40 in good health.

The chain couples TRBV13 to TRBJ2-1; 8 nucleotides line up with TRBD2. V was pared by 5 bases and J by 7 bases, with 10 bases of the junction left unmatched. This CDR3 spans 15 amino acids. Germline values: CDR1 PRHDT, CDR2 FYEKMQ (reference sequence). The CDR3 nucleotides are TGTGCCAGCAGCACCCGCCGACTAGCGCCTAATGAGCAGTTCTTC. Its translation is CASSTRRLAPNEQFF.

The CDR3 bases are TGTGCCAGCCCCGGCATGGAGCAGTTCTTC. It encodes CASPGMEQFF. The rearrangement links TRBV2 to TRBJ2-1, with D hard to call. This CDR3 region has 10 residues. CDR1 and CDR2 (germline): SNHLY, FYNNEI. Trimming left V 8 bases short and J 10 bases short, with 9 bases between.

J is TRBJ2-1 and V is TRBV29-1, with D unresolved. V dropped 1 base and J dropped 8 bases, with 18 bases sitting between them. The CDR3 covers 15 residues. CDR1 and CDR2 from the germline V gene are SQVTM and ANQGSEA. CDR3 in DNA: TGCAGCGTTGAAGGTGGAGTCTATGAGTATTATGAGCAGTTCTTC. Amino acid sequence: CSVEGGVYEYYEQFF.

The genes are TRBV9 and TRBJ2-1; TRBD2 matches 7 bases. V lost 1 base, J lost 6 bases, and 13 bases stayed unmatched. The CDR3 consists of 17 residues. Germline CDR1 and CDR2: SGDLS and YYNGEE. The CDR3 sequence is CASSVIPRAGAGNEQFF. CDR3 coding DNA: TGTGCCAGCAGCGTAATTCCCCGGGCGGGAGCAGGCAATGAGCAGTTCTTC.

DNA of the CDR3: TGTGCCAGCAGCTTATTTCTCGGACAGTCCTACGAGCAGTACTTC. Amino acids: CASSLFLGQSYEQYF. The gene calls are TRBV7-8 and TRBJ2-7, with D possibly matching TRBD1 (6 bases). The V end lost 2 bases, the J end lost 1 base, and 12 bases lay between the germline ends. There are 15 residues in the CDR3. Germline lookup yields CDR1 SGHVS and CDR2 FQNEAQ. The variable domain in full, completed from reference TRBV7-8 and TRBJ2-7, reads GAGVSQSPRYKVAKRGQDVALRCDPISGHVSLFWYQQALGQGPEFLTYFQNEAQLDKSGLPSDRFFAERPEGSVSTLKIQRTQQEDSAVYLCASSLFLGQSYEQYFGPGTRLTVT.

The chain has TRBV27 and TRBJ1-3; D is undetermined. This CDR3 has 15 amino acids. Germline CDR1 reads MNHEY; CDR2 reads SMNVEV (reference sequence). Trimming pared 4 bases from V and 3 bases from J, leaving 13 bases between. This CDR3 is CASSSGGPYGNTIYF. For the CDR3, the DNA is TGTGCCAGCAGTTCGGGAGGGCCGTATGGAAACACCATATATTTT.

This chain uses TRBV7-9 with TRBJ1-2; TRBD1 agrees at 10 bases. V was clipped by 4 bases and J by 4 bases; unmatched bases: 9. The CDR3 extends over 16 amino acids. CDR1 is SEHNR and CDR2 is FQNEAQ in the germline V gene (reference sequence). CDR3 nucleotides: TGTGCCAGCAGCTCCACACCGGGACAGGGGATCTATGGCTACACCTTC. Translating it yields CASSSTPGQGIYGYTF.

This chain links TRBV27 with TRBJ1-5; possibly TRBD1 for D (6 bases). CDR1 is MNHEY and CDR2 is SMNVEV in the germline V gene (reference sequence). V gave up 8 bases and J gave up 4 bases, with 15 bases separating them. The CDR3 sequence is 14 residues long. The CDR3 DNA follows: TGTGCCAGCGGGACATCCGTAAGAAATCAGCCCCAGCATTTT. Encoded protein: CASGTSVRNQPQHF.

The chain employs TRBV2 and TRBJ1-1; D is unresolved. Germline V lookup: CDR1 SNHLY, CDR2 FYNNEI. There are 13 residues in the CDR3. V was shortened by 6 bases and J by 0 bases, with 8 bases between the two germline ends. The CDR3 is CASRREMNTEAFF. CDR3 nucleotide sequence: TGTGCCAGCAGGAGGGAGATGAACACTGAAGCTTTCTTT.

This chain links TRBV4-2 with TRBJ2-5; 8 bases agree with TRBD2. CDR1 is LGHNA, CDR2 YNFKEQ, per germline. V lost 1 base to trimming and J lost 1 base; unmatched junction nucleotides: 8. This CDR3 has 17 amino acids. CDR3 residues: CASSQGRSGSPQETQYF. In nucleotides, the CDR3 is TGTGCCAGCAGCCAAGGCAGGAGCGGGAGCCCCCAAGAGACCCAGTACTTC.

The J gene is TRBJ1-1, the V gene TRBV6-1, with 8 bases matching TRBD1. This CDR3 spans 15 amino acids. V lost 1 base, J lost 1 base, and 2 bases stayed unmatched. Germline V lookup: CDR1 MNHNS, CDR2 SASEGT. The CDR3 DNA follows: TGTGCCAGCAGTGAAGTCGGACAGGGGAACACTGAAGCTTTCTTT. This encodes CASSEVGQGNTEAFF.

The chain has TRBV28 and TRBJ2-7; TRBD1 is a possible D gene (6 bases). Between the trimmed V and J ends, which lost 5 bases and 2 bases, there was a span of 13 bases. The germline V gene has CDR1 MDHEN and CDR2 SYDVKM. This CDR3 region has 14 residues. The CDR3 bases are TGTGCCAGCAGTCCTAAGACAGGCCCCTACGAGCAGTACTTC. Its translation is CASSPKTGPYEQYF.

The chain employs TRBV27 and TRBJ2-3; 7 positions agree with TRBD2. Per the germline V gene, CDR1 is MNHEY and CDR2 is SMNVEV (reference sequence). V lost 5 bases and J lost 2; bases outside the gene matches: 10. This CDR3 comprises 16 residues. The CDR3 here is CASSHGLVGVTDTQYF. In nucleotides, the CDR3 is TGTGCCAGCAGTCACGGACTAGTCGGGGTCACAGATACGCAGTATTTT.

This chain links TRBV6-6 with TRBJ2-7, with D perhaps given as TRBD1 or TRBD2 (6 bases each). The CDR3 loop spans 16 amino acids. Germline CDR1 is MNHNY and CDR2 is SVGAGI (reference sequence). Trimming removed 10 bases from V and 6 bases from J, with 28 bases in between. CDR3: CATVAPGAPGMAEQYF. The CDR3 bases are TGTGCCACCGTAGCACCGGGGGCGCCGGGAATGGCCGAGCAGTACTTC.

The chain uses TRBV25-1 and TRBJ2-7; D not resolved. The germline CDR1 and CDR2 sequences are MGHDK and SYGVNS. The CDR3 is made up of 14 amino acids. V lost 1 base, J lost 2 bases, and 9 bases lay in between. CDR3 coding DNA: TGTGCCAGCAGTGAATCCGGTTTGGCCTACGAGCAGTACTTC. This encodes CASSESGLAYEQYF.

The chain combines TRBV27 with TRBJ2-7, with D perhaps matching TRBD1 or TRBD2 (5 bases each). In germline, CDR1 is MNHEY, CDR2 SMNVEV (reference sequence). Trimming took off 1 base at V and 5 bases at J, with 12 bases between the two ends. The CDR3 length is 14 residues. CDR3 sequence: CASSLLAGTHEQYF. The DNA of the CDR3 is TGTGCCAGCAGTTTATTGGCAGGGACCCACGAGCAGTACTTC.

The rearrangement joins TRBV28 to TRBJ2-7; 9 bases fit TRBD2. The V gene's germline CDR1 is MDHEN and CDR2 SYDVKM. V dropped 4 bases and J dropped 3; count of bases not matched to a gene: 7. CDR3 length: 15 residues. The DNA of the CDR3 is TGTGCCAGCAGTTCTCCGCGACTAGCGGTCTACGAGCAGTACTTC. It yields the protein CASSSPRLAVYEQYF.

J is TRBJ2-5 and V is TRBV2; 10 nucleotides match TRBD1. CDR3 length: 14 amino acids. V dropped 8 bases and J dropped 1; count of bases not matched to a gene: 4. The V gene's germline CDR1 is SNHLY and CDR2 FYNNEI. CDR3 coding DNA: TGTGCCAGCTATGGGGACAGGGGCCAAGAGACCCAGTACTTC. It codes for CASYGDRGQETQYF.

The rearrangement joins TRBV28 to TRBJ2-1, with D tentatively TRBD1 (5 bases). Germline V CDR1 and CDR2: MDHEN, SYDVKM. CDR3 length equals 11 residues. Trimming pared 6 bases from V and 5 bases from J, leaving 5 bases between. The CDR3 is CASSRDNEQFF. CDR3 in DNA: TGTGCCAGCAGCAGGGACAATGAGCAGTTCTTC. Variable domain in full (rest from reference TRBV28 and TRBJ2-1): DVKVTQSSRYLVKRTGEKVFLECVQDMDHENMFWYRQDPGLGLRLIYFSYDVKMKEKGDIPEGYSVSREKKERFSLILESASTNQTSMYLCASSRDNEQFFGPGTRLTVL.

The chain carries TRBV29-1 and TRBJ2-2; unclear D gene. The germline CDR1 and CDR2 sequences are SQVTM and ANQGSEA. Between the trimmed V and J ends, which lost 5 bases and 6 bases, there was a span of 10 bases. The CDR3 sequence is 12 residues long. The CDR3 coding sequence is TGCAGCGTTAAAGCTCTGCCCGGGGAGCTGTTTTTT. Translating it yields CSVKALPGELFF.

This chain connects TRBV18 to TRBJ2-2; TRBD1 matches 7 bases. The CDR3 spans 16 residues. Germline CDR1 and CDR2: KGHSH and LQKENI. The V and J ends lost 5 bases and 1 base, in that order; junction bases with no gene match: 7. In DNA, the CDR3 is TGTGCCAGCTCATTCCCCGGGACAGTGAACACCGGGGAGCTGTTTTTT. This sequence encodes CASSFPGTVNTGELFF.

CDR3 amino acids: CARNPHVRVYNEQFF. The CDR3 DNA is TGTGCCAGAAATCCCCACGTGAGGGTTTACAATGAGCAGTTCTTC. This sequence joins TRBV5-3 and TRBJ2-1, with a weak D call TRBD2 (5 bases). Being an ORF, TRBV5-3 has a function that is uncertain. The CDR3 length is 15 residues. The V end lost 6 bases, the J end lost 4 bases, and 17 bases lay between the germline ends.

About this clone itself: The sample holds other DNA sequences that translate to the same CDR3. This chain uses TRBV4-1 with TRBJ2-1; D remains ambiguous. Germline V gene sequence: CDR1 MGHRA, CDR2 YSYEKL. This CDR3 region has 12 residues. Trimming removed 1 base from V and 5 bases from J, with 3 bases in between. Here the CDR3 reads CASSQGNNEQFF. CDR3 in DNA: TGCGCCAGCAGCCAAGGGAACAATGAGCAGTTCTTC.

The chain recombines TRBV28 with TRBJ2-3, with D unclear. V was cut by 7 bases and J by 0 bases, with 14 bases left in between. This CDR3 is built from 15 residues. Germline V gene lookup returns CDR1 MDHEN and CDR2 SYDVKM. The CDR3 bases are TGTGCCAGCATGAGGTCAAAGACTAGCACAGATACGCAGTATTTT. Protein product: CASMRSKTSTDTQYF.

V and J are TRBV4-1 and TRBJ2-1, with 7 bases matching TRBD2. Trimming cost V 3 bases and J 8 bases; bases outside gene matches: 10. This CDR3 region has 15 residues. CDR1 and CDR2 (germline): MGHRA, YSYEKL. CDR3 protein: CASSHPAGVGDEQFF. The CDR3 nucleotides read TGCGCCAGCAGCCACCCCGCGGGAGTTGGGGATGAGCAGTTCTTC.